This entry is about one TCR beta chain. Random-hexamer reverse transcription was applied to roughly 0.45 to 1 ug RNA. Coverage of TCR beta CDR3 amplification by immunoSEQ multiplex PCR extended to 54 Vbeta and 13 Jbeta. TCRdb reprocessed the immunoSEQ multiplex PCR reads with MiXCR, giving one entry per CDR3 protein. The data show 150,000 to 200,000 distinct CDR3 sequences, roughly 94% seen once. This entry is derived from a study of CD8 T cells in Susac syndrome. Trimming removed 5 bases from V and 5 bases from J, with 18 bases in between. The CDR3 contains 15 residues. Per the germline V gene, CDR1 is SGHTA and CDR2 is FQGNSA. TEMRA cells were FACS-enriched and CD8+ and CD4+ T cells negatively isolated.

This TCR was recovered from a human donor with multiple sclerosis. The chain uses TRBV7-2 and TRBJ1-2; weak D call: TRBD1 (5 bases). Sequenced: CD4+ T cells from PBMCs. The DNA of the CDR3 is TGTGCCAGCAGCCCAGGGACCGAAGTTCGATATGGCTACACCTTC. Translation: CASSPGTEVRYGYTF.